The 19 T cell receptor beta chains given below trace back to one sample, sequenced in a study of T cell changes during pregnancy in multiple sclerosis. Here immunoSEQ multiplex PCR was the method, and the copy in TCRdb shows in-frame clones only, minus some. The sample lists 80,000 to 130,000 clones, around 94% occurring once. Sequenced here: peripheral blood, sampled in the second trimester of pregnancy. These receptors came from a female donor with multiple sclerosis, enrolled in a pregnancy study.

This clone was counted only a few times. At one boundary the junction diverges from the germline segment, which might be a read error. This chain joins TRBV6-1 and TRBJ1-2; D perhaps matches TRBD1 (6 bases). The CDR3 consists of 11 residues. Germline CDR1 and CDR2: MNHNS and SASEGT. The CDR3 bases are TGTGCCAGCAGTGCCGTAAGGACAGTGTACTTC. Protein sequence: CASSAVRTVYF.

This clone was counted only a few times. The chain employs TRBV4-2 and TRBJ1-6; no clear D gene. V was cut by 4 bases and J by 10 bases, with 14 bases left in between. The CDR3 runs 14 residues. The V gene's germline CDR1 is LGHNA and CDR2 YNFKEQ. For the CDR3, the DNA is TGTGCCAGCAGCCCCGCGCCCAGGAGGTCACCCCTCCACTTT. This encodes CASSPAPRRSPLHF.

The genes are TRBV7-9 and TRBJ2-1, with TRBD2 matching 10 bases. V was clipped by 2 bases and J by 4 bases; unmatched bases: 2. The length of the CDR3 is 15 residues. The germline V gene encodes CDR1 SEHNR and CDR2 FQNEAQ (reference sequence). CDR3 nucleotide sequence: TGTGCCAGCAGCTTACAGCGGGGGGGTTACAATGAGCAGTTCTTC. Amino acids: CASSLQRGGYNEQFF.

This clone was detected only once. The CDR3: CASGDRTGHQPQHF. The CDR3, as DNA: TGTGCCAGTGGGGACAGAACGGGCCATCAGCCCCAGCATTTT. This chain connects TRBV2 to TRBJ1-5; the match to TRBD1 covers 7 bases. The germline CDR1 and CDR2 sequences are SNHLY and FYNNEI. The CDR3 sequence is 14 residues long. The V gene end was trimmed by 9 bases and the J gene end by 5 bases; junction bases not matched to a gene: 10.

The genes are TRBV15 and TRBJ2-1; no clear D gene. Germline lookup yields CDR1 LNHNV and CDR2 YYDKDF (reference sequence). The CDR3 extends over 12 amino acids. V lost 0 bases to trimming and J lost 14 bases, with 11 bases between them. The CDR3 DNA sequence: TGTGCCACCAGCAGAGACAAGCGCTTGGAGTTCTTC. Translation gives CATSRDKRLEFF.

The chain combines TRBV10-1 with TRBJ2-3; TRBD2 aligns across 14 bases. The CDR3 contains 18 residues. Germline V CDR1 and CDR2: WNHNN, SYGVQD (reference sequence). Trimming took 5 bases from V and 4 from J; bases not matched to a gene: 11. CDR3 sequence reads: CASSQPGLAGDMSDTQYF. In nucleotides, the CDR3 is TGCGCCAGCAGTCAACCGGGACTAGCGGGAGATATGTCAGATACGCAGTATTTT.

The genes are TRBV5-1 and TRBJ2-2; 10 nucleotides align to TRBD1. J was trimmed by 4 bases and V by 4 bases; bases with no gene match: 7. Germline CDR1 SGHRS, CDR2 YFSETQ. The CDR3 is 16 residues long. In DNA, the CDR3 is TGCGCCAGCAGCCCCGGACAGGGGGTCGCCACCGGGGAGCTGTTTTTT. Its translation is CASSPGQGVATGELFF.

The chain employs TRBV2 and TRBJ1-3; no clear D gene. V lost 6 bases and J lost 0, with 6 bases in between. From germline, CDR1 is SNHLY and CDR2 FYNNEI. CDR3 size: 13 residues. The CDR3 reads CASRRDSGNTIYF. CDR3 in DNA: TGTGCCAGCAGGAGGGACTCTGGAAACACCATATATTTT.

The J gene is TRBJ1-1, the V gene TRBV27, with 7 bases identical to TRBD1. V lost 5 bases and J lost 5; bases outside the gene matches: 11. Germline assignment: CDR1 MNHEY and CDR2 SMNVEV (reference sequence). This CDR3 contains 15 residues. CDR3 bases: TGTGCCAGCAGTCCCCTTCCGACAGGGAGGACTGAAGCTTTCTTT. Protein product: CASSPLPTGRTEAFF.

The chain is built from TRBV27 and TRBJ1-5; 7 positions match TRBD1. The germline V gene encodes CDR1 MNHEY and CDR2 SMNVEV (reference sequence). The length of the CDR3 is 16 residues. Trimming at V came to 5 bases and at J to 3 bases, leaving 10 bases not matched to a gene. The CDR3 protein is CASSGGGDRFNQPQHF. In nucleotides, the CDR3 is TGTGCCAGCAGTGGGGGTGGGGACAGATTCAATCAGCCCCAGCATTTT.

The chain uses TRBV2 and TRBJ2-3; the D is unclear. The V gene lost 7 bases and the J gene lost 2 bases, with 16 bases spanning the gap. In germline, CDR1 is SNHLY, CDR2 FYNNEI. The CDR3 is made up of 15 amino acids. CDR3 nucleotide sequence: TGTGCCAGCACCTTTTCAGTGCCTCTCACAGATACGCAGTATTTT. Residues: CASTFSVPLTDTQYF.

The chain uses TRBV5-5 and TRBJ1-2; 9 bases line up with TRBD1. Germline CDR1 reads SGHKS; CDR2 reads YYEKEE (reference sequence). The J segment lost 8 bases and the V segment lost 3 bases, leaving 11 bases of the junction unmatched. There are 15 residues in the CDR3. CDR3 in amino acids: CASSSDGTGSMGYTF. CDR3 coding DNA: TGTGCCAGCAGCTCGGATGGGACAGGGAGTATGGGCTACACCTTC. The variable domain in full, completed from reference TRBV5-5 and TRBJ1-2, reads DAGVTQSPTHLIKTRGQQVTLRCSPISGHKSVSWYQQVLGQGPQFIFQYYEKEERGRGNFPDRFSARQFPNYSSELNVNALLLGDSALYLCASSSDGTGSMGYTFGSGTRLTVV.

The gene calls are TRBV6-1 and TRBJ1-4; no clear D. Looked up from germline, CDR1 is MNHNS and CDR2 is SASEGT. The CDR3 consists of 12 residues. V lost 8 bases to trimming and J lost 11 bases, with 15 bases between them. The DNA for the CDR3 is TGTGCCAGCGTGCCTGGGAGTGGGAAACTGTTTTTT. The encoded protein is CASVPGSGKLFF.

The gene calls are TRBV6-6 and TRBJ2-1, with D possibly matching TRBD2 (5 bases). This CDR3 is 15 amino acids long. Germline loops: CDR1 MNHNY, CDR2 SVGAGI (reference sequence). V was pared by 5 bases and J by 7 bases, with 18 bases between. The CDR3 region has the DNA TGTGCCAGCAGTCTAAGTGGACTCCAGAGGAATGAGCAGTTCTTC. As protein: CASSLSGLQRNEQFF.

The chain has TRBV27 and TRBJ2-1, with TRBD2 matching 8 bases. Germline CDR1 is MNHEY and CDR2 is SMNVEV (reference sequence). The CDR3 is made up of 17 amino acids. V lost 5 bases, J lost 6 bases, and 15 bases stayed unmatched. The CDR3 spells CASSPLSSGNAGNEQFF. CDR3 DNA sequence: TGTGCCAGCAGTCCCCTCAGTAGCGGGAATGCTGGCAATGAGCAGTTCTTC.

The sample holds a few counts of this clone. The rearrangement joins TRBV13 to TRBJ2-1; 7 positions match TRBD2. V lost 1 base to trimming and J lost 0 bases; unmatched junction nucleotides: 6. This CDR3 is built from 17 residues. CDR1 and CDR2 (germline): PRHDT, FYEKMQ (reference sequence). The CDR3: CASSLELADRSYNEQFF. As DNA, the CDR3 is TGTGCCAGCAGCTTAGAGCTAGCGGACCGCTCCTACAATGAGCAGTTCTTC.

This chain connects TRBV28 to TRBJ2-7; D ambiguous. V was shortened by 6 bases and J by 2 bases, with 11 bases between the two germline ends. Germline V gene data show CDR1 as MDHEN and CDR2 as SYDVKM. The length of the CDR3 is 13 residues. DNA of the CDR3: TGTGCCAGCAGGGCCAGAATTCCCTACGAGCAGTACTTC. Its translation: CASRARIPYEQYF.

The chain combines TRBV25-1 with TRBJ2-7; 12 nucleotides agree with TRBD1. In germline, CDR1 is MGHDK, CDR2 SYGVNS. The V and J ends lost 5 bases and 8 bases, in that order; junction bases with no gene match: 4. The CDR3 totals 13 residues. This CDR3 reads CASSQGTGGKQYF. CDR3 bases: TGTGCCAGCAGTCAAGGGACAGGGGGCAAGCAGTACTTC.

V and J are TRBV7-3 and TRBJ2-3, with 11 nucleotides matching TRBD2. The germline V gene encodes CDR1 SGHTA and CDR2 FQGTGA. CDR3 length: 17 amino acids. The ends lost 6 bases at V and 2 bases at J; junction bases unmatched: 10. The CDR3 here is CASSLVPGLAVTDTQYF. DNA of the CDR3: TGTGCCAGCAGTCTGGTACCGGGACTAGCGGTCACAGATACGCAGTATTTT.